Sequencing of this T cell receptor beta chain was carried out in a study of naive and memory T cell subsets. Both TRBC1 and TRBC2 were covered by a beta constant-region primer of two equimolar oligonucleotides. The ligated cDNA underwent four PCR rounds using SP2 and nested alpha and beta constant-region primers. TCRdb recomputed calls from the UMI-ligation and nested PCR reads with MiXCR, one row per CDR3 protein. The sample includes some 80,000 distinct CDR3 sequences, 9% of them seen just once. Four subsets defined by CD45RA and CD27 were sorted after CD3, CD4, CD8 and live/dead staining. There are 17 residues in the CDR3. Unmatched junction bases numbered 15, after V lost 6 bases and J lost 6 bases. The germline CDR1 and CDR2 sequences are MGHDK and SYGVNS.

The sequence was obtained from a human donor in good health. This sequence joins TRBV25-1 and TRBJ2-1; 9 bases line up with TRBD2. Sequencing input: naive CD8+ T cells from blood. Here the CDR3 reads CASRSPPGGRASNEQFF. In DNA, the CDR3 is TGTGCCAGCAGATCGCCCCCGGGCGGGAGGGCCAGCAATGAGCAGTTCTTC.